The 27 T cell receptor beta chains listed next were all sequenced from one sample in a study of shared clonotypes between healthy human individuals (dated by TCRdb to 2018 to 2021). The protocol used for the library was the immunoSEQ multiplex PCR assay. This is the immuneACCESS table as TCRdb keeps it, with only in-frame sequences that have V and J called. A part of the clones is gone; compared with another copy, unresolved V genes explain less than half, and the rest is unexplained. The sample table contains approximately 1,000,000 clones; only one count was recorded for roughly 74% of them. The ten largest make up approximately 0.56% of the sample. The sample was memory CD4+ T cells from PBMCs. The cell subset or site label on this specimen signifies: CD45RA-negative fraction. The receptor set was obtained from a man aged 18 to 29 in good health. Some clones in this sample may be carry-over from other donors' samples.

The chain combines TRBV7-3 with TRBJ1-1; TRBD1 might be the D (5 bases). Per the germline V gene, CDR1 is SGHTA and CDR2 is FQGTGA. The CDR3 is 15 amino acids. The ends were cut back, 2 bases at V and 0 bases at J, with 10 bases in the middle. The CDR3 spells CASSLSGGMNTEAFF. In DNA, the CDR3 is TGTGCCAGCAGCTTATCTGGGGGAATGAACACTGAAGCTTTCTTT.

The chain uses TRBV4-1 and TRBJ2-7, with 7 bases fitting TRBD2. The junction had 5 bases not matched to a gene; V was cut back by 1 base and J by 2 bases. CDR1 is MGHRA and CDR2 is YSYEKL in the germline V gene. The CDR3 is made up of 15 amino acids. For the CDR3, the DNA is TGCGCCAGCAGCCAAGCCGGGACTAAAACCTACGAGCAGTACTTC. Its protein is CASSQAGTKTYEQYF.

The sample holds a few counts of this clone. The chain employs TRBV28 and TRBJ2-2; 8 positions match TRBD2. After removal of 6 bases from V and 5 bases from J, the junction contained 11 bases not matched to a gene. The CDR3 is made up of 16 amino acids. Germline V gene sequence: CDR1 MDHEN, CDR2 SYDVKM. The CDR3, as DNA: TGTGCCAGCAGCTTAGGGTCCAGCGGGAGAACCGGGGAGCTGTTTTTT. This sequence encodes CASSLGSSGRTGELFF.

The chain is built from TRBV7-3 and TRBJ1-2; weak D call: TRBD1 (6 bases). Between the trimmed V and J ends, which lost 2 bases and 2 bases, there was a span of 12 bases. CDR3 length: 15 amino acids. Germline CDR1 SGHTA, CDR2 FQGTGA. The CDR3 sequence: CASSLVGGINYGYTF. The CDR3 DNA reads TGTGCCAGCAGCTTAGTTGGGGGCATCAACTATGGCTACACCTTC.

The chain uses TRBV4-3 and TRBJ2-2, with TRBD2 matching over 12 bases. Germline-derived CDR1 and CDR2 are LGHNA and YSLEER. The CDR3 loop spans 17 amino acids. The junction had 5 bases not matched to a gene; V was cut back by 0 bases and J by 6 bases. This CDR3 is CASSQDWLAGGPGELFF. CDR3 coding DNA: TGCGCCAGCAGCCAAGATTGGCTAGCGGGAGGGCCCGGGGAGCTGTTTTTT.

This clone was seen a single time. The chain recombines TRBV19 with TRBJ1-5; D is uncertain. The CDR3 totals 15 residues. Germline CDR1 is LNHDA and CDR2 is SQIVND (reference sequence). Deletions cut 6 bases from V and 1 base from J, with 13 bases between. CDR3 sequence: CASSPALLSNQPQHF. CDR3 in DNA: TGTGCCAGTAGCCCAGCCCTTTTAAGCAATCAGCCCCAGCATTTT.

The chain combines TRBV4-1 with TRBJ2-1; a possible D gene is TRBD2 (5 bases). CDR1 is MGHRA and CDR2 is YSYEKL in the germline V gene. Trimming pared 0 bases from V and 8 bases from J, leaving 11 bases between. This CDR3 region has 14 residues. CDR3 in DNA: TGCGCCAGCAGCCAAGATCGGGGAAGGGATGAGCAGTTCTTC. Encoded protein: CASSQDRGRDEQFF.

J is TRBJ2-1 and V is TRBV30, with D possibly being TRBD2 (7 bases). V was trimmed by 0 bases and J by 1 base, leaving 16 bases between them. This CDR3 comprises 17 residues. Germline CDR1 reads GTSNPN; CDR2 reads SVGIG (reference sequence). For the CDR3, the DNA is TGTGCCTGGAGTGTAGGGGGGAGGGCCCGGTCCTACAATGAGCAGTTCTTC. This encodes CAWSVGGRARSYNEQFF.

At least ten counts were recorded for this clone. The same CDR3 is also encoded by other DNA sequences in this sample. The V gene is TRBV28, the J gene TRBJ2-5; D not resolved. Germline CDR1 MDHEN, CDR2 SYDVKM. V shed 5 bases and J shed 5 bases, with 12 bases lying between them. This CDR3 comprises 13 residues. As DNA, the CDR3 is TGTGCCAGCAGTCCAAGTGGTACGGAGACCCAGTACTTC. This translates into CASSPSGTETQYF. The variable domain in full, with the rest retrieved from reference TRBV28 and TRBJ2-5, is DVKVTQSSRYLVKRTGEKVFLECVQDMDHENMFWYRQDPGLGLRLIYFSYDVKMKEKGDIPEGYSVSREKKERFSLILESASTNQTSMYLCASSPSGTETQYFGPGTRLLVL.

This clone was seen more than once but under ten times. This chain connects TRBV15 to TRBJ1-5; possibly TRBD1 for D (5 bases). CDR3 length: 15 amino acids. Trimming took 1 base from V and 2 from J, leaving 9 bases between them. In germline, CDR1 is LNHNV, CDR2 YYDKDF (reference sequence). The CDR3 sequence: CATSRVGRGNQPQHF. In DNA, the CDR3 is TGTGCCACCAGCAGAGTGGGCAGGGGCAATCAGCCCCAGCATTTT.

The CDR3 here is CASSYLTGGEYEQYF. CDR3 bases: TGTGCCAGCAGTTACTTGACAGGGGGCGAGTACGAGCAGTACTTC. V gene TRBV6-5 combines with J gene TRBJ2-7; TRBD1 matches 10 bases. The CDR3 has 15 amino acids. V shed 1 base and J 4 bases; nucleotides not matched to a gene: 4. Germline CDR1 MNHEY, CDR2 SVGAGI.

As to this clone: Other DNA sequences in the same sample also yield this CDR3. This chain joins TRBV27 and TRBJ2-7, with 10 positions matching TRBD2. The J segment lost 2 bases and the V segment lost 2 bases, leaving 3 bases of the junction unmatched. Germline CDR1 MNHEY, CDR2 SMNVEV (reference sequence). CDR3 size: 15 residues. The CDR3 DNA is TGTGCCAGCAGTTTAAGTCTAGCGGGAGCCTACGAGCAGTACTTC. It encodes CASSLSLAGAYEQYF.

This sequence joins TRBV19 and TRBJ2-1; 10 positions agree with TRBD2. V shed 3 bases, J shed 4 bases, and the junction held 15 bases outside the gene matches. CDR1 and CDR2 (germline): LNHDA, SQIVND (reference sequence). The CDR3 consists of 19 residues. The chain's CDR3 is CASSILSELAGLSYNEQFF. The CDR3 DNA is TGTGCCAGTAGTATCCTATCCGAACTAGCGGGATTGAGTTACAATGAGCAGTTCTTC.

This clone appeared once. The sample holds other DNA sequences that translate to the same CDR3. This CDR3 is CASSLAGTETYEQYF. CDR3 coding DNA: TGTGCCAGCAGCTTAGCGGGGACAGAGACCTACGAGCAGTACTTC. The chain employs TRBV7-2 and TRBJ2-7; 7 bases agree with TRBD1. The CDR3 is 15 residues long. J lost 2 bases, V lost 0 bases, and 4 bases had no gene match. CDR1 is SGHTA, CDR2 FQGNSA, per germline.

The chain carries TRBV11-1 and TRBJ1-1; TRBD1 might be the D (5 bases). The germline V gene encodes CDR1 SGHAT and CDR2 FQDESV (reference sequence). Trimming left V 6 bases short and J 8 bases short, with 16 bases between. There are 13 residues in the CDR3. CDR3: CASSFNGGWEAFF. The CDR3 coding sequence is TGTGCCAGCAGTTTCAACGGGGGTTGGGAAGCTTTCTTT.

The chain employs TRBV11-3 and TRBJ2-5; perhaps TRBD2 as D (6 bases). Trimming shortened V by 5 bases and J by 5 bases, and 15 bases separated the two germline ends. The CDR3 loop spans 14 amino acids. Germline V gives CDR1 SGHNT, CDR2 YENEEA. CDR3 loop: CASSPGTYGETQYF. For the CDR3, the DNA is TGTGCCAGCAGCCCTGGGACTTATGGGGAGACCCAGTACTTC.

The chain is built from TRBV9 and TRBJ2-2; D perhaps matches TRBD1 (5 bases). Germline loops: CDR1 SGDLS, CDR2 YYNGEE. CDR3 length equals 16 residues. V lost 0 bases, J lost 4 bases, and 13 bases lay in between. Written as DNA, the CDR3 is TGTGCCAGCAGCGTAGCAAGGGGCCAGGGCACCGGGGAGCTGTTTTTT. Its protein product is CASSVARGQGTGELFF.

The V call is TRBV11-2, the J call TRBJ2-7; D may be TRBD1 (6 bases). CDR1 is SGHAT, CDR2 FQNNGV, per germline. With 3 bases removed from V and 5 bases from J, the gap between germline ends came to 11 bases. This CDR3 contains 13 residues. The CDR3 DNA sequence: TGTGCCAGCAGCTTCGACAGGACCCACGAGCAGTACTTC. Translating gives CASSFDRTHEQYF.

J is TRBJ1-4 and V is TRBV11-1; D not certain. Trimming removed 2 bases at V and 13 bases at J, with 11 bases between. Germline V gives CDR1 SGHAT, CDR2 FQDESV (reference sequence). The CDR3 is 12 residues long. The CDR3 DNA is TGTGCCAGCAGCTTACGGCCACGTAGACTGTTTTTT. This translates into CASSLRPRRLFF.

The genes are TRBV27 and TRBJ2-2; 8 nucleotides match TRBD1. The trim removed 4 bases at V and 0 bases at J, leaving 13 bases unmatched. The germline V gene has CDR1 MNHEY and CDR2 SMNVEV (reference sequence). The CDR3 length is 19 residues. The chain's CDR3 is CASSYRGIALNPNTGELFF. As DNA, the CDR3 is TGTGCCAGCAGTTACAGGGGGATAGCACTAAATCCGAACACCGGGGAGCTGTTTTTT.

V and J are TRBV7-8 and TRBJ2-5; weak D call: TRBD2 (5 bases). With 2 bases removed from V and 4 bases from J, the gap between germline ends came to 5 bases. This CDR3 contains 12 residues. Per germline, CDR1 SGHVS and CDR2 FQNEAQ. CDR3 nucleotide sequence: TGTGCCAGCAGCTTACGGGGAGAGACCCAGTACTTC. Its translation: CASSLRGETQYF.

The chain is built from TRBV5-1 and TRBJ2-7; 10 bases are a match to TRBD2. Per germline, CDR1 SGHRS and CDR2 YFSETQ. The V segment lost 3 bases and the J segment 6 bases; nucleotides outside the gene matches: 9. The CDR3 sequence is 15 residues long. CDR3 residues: CASSSRTSGGPEQYF. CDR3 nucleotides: TGCGCCAGCAGCTCCCGGACTAGCGGTGGGCCCGAGCAGTACTTC.

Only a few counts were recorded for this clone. The CDR3 spells CASSQGWGRPYNEQFF. Here the CDR3 DNA reads TGTGCCAGCAGCCAAGGTTGGGGGAGGCCCTACAATGAGCAGTTCTTC. The chain carries TRBV14 and TRBJ2-1; tentative D call: TRBD2 (6 bases). The germline CDR1 and CDR2 sequences are SGHDN and FVKESK. V was cut by 1 base and J by 2 bases, with 12 bases left in between. This CDR3 is built from 16 residues.

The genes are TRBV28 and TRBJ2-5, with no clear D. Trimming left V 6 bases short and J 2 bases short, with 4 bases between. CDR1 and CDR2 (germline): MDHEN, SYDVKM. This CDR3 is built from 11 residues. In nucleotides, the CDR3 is TGTGCCAGCAGGCAACAAGAGACCCAGTACTTC. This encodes CASRQQETQYF.

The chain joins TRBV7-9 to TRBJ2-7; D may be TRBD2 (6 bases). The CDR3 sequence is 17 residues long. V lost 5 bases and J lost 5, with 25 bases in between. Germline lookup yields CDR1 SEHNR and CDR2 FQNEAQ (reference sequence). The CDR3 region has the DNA TGTGCCAGCAGCCCTTTTCAACCGGGATGGGAGGCCGACGAGCAGTACTTC. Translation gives CASSPFQPGWEADEQYF.

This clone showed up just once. DNA for the CDR3: TGTGCCAGCAGCCCCGGGGAGACGGCAACTAATGAAAAACTGTTTTTT. Translating it yields CASSPGETATNEKLFF. The chain recombines TRBV9 with TRBJ1-4; D gene uncertain. Trimming took 4 bases from V and 0 from J, leaving 13 bases between them. Germline V gene data show CDR1 as SGDLS and CDR2 as YYNGEE. The CDR3 is 16 amino acids. Together with reference TRBV9 and TRBJ1-4, the CDR3 gives the full variable domain: DSGVTQTPKHLITATGQRVTLRCSPRSGDLSVYWYQQSLDQGLQFLIQYYNGEERAKGNILERFSAQQFPDLHSELNLSSLELGDSALYFCASSPGETATNEKLFFGSGTQLSVL.

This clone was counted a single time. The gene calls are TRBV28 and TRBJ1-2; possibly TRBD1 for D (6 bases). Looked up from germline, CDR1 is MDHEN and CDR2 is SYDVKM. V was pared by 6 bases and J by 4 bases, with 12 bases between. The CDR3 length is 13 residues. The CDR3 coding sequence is TGTGCCAGCAGACCCGGACAGCCCTATGGCTACACCTTC. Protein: CASRPGQPYGYTF.